A selection of T cell receptor beta chains follows, all from one sample in a study of blood T cell repertoires in COVID-19. Only in-frame clones appear in the TCRdb table, and some are missing; sequencing was by immunoSEQ multiplex PCR. Of roughly 250,000 clones listed, over 80% are singletons. The sample was PBMCs or T cells enriched from blood (not recorded which). All receptors derive from a woman under 30 who had recovered from COVID-19. The CDR3 runs from the conserved cysteine through the conserved F or W. Each record gives: clone size, D gene, V gene, J gene, CDR3 length, CDR3 protein, CDR3 DNA. D genes are given only for firm matches. Clone size is not always given. Where it is, it says once, few, many or a class for expanded clones.

clone size: .; D gene: .; V gene: TRBV7-2; J gene: TRBJ1-4; CDR3 length: 14; CDR3 protein: CASSLMQGREKLFF; CDR3 DNA: TGTGCCAGCAGCTTAATGCAGGGGCGGGAAAAACTGTTTTTT
clone size: .; D gene: .; V gene: TRBV23-1; J gene: TRBJ1-2; CDR3 length: 12; CDR3 protein: CASSHRGYGYTF; CDR3 DNA: TGCGCCAGCAGTCACAGGGGCTATGGCTACACCTTC
clone size: .; D gene: .; V gene: TRBV7-3; J gene: TRBJ1-6; CDR3 length: 13; CDR3 protein: CASSEASTSPLHF; CDR3 DNA: TGTGCCAGCAGCGAGGCCTCTACTTCACCCCTCCACTTT
clone size: once; D gene: .; V gene: TRBV15; J gene: TRBJ1-5; CDR3 length: 15; CDR3 protein: CATSRTGNAPQPQHF; CDR3 DNA: TGTGCCACCAGCAGAACAGGGAACGCCCCTCAGCCCCAGCATTTT
clone size: once; D gene: .; V gene: TRBV6-6; J gene: TRBJ1-5; CDR3 length: 11; CDR3 protein: CATGGNQPQHF; CDR3 DNA: TGTGCCACGGGAGGCAATCAGCCCCAGCATTTT
clone size: .; D gene: .; V gene: TRBV2; J gene: TRBJ2-1; CDR3 length: 13; CDR3 protein: CASSYLTDNEQFF; CDR3 DNA: TGTGCCAGCAGCTACCTTACTGACAATGAGCAGTTCTTC
clone size: .; D gene: TRBD2; V gene: TRBV2; J gene: TRBJ2-1; CDR3 length: 13; CDR3 protein: CASGGGSVYEQFF; CDR3 DNA: TGTGCCAGCGGGGGGGGGAGCGTCTATGAGCAGTTCTTC
clone size: .; D gene: .; V gene: TRBV10-3; J gene: TRBJ1-1; CDR3 length: 15; CDR3 protein: CAISESRGRVTEAFF; CDR3 DNA: TGTGCCATCAGTGAGTCGCGGGGGCGAGTCACTGAAGCTTTCTTT
clone size: once; D gene: .; V gene: TRBV6-5; J gene: TRBJ1-6; CDR3 length: 12; CDR3 protein: CASSSLNSPLHF; CDR3 DNA: TGTGCCAGCAGCTCTCTTAATTCACCCCTCCACTTT
clone size: .; D gene: .; V gene: TRBV19; J gene: TRBJ1-5; CDR3 length: 14; CDR3 protein: CASSIGGLRQPQHF; CDR3 DNA: TGTGCCAGTAGTATCGGGGGGTTAAGGCAGCCCCAGCATTTT